The 25 T cell receptor beta chains below all came from one sample that was sequenced in a study of blood T cell repertoires in COVID-19. Some clones are missing from TCRdb's copy, which holds only in-frame ones; the method was immunoSEQ multiplex PCR. This sample has almost 85,000 clones, with over 70% found just once. Sequencing used peripheral blood. These receptors all come from a man aged 80 or over with active or convalescent COVID-19.

This rearrangement joins TRBV30 to TRBJ2-3; the D gene is possibly TRBD1 (6 bases). The CDR3 runs to 13 residues. The germline V gene encodes CDR1 GTSNPN and CDR2 SVGIG (reference sequence). V lost 3 bases and J 10 bases, leaving 17 bases between the germline ends. The chain's CDR3 is CAWSAIRGPSQYF. For the CDR3, the DNA is TGTGCCTGGAGCGCTATCAGGGGCCCGTCGCAGTATTTT.

The chain recombines TRBV20-1 with TRBJ2-2; D gene unclear. Between the trimmed V and J ends, which lost 1 base and 7 bases, there was a span of 4 bases. The CDR3 is 11 amino acids. CDR1 DFQATT and CDR2 SNEGSKA come from the germline V gene (reference sequence). In DNA form, the CDR3 reads TGCAGTGCTAGAGGAGACGGGGAGCTGTTTTTT. As protein: CSARGDGELFF.

The V gene is TRBV12-3 or TRBV12-4, the J gene TRBJ1-4; tentatively, D is TRBD1 (6 bases). The CDR3 extends over 13 amino acids. The V end lost 7 bases, the J end lost 8 bases, and 14 bases lay between the germline ends. The CDR3 loop is CASTLLRGEKLFF. Written as DNA, the CDR3 is TGTGCCAGCACCTTACTAAGGGGGGAAAAACTGTTTTTT.

J is TRBJ2-5 and V is TRBV14; no firm D call. V was clipped by 4 bases and J by 2 bases, with 14 bases between them. CDR1 and CDR2 (germline): SGHDN, FVKESK. CDR3 length: 15 amino acids. The CDR3 loop reads CASSLVWATQETQYF. CDR3 coding DNA: TGTGCCAGCAGCCTAGTTTGGGCCACACAAGAGACCCAGTACTTC.

The gene calls are TRBV29-1 and TRBJ1-2; no clear D. Trimming took 4 bases from V and 4 from J, leaving 13 bases between them. In germline, CDR1 is SQVTM, CDR2 ANQGSEA. The CDR3 totals 13 residues. This chain's CDR3 is CSVAPQVSYGYTF. CDR3 sequence (DNA): TGCAGCGTTGCCCCGCAGGTTTCCTATGGCTACACCTTC.

This clone appeared a single time. The V gene is TRBV30, the J gene TRBJ2-7; the D gene is possibly TRBD1 (5 bases). CDR1 and CDR2 (germline): GTSNPN, SVGIG (reference sequence). The CDR3 is 14 residues long. Trimming shortened V by 0 bases and J by 2 bases, and 11 bases separated the two germline ends. In nucleotides, the CDR3 is TGTGCCTGGAGTGTCGGCAGGGCGCCCTACGAGCAGTACTTC. Protein: CAWSVGRAPYEQYF.

V usage is TRBV4-2 and J usage is TRBJ1-4; 9 bases map to TRBD1. V lost 3 bases to trimming and J lost 0 bases; unmatched junction nucleotides: 8. The CDR3 length is 18 residues. The germline gives CDR1 LGHNA, CDR2 YNFKEQ. The CDR3 sequence: CASSHADRGLSTNEKLFF. In nucleotides, the CDR3 is TGTGCCAGCAGCCACGCGGACAGGGGTCTGTCAACTAATGAAAAACTGTTTTTT.

The V gene is TRBV5-8, the J gene TRBJ1-6; unclear D gene. The V and J ends lost 4 bases and 7 bases respectively, with 6 bases between them. CDR3 length: 12 amino acids. The germline V gene has CDR1 SGHTS and CDR2 YDEGEE. CDR3 loop: CASSPRNSPLHF. The CDR3 DNA is TGTGCCAGCAGCCCCCGGAATTCACCCCTCCACTTT.

J is TRBJ2-5 and V is TRBV7-2; 11 nucleotides agree with TRBD2. CDR1 and CDR2 from the germline V gene are SGHTA and FQGNSA. V gave up 5 bases and J gave up 5 bases; unmatched junction bases: 7. This CDR3 is built from 15 residues. CDR3 protein: CASSILLAGAETQYF. The CDR3 coding sequence is TGTGCCAGCAGCATCCTACTAGCGGGAGCCGAGACCCAGTACTTC.

The chain joins TRBV3-1 (or the pseudogene TRBV3-2) to TRBJ2-4, with D uncertain. Trimming removed 5 bases at V and 0 bases at J, with 8 bases between. CDR1 and CDR2 from the germline V gene are LGHDT and YNNKEL (reference sequence). This CDR3 region has 14 residues. CDR3 sequence reads: CASSIPGAKNIQYF. As DNA, the CDR3 is TGTGCCAGCAGCATCCCGGGAGCCAAAAACATTCAGTACTTC.

The chain employs TRBV19 and TRBJ1-6, with D perhaps TRBD1 (5 bases). The CDR3 extends over 14 amino acids. CDR1 is LNHDA and CDR2 is SQIVND in the germline V gene (reference sequence). Trimming pared 7 bases from V and 13 bases from J, leaving 20 bases between. The DNA for the CDR3 is TGTGCCAGTACCCCAAGGGATTCTCGGGGGCCCCTCCACTTT. Its protein product is CASTPRDSRGPLHF.

J is TRBJ1-2 and V is TRBV18, with 12 positions matching TRBD1. The J segment lost 3 bases and the V segment lost 3 bases, leaving 8 bases of the junction unmatched. The CDR3 has 17 amino acids. The V gene's germline CDR1 is KGHSH and CDR2 LQKENI. The CDR3 reads CASSPTGQGAVYYGYTF. The CDR3 nucleotides read TGTGCCAGCTCACCGACGGGACAGGGGGCCGTTTACTATGGCTACACCTTC.

The V and J genes are TRBV28 and TRBJ2-7; maybe TRBD1 (5 bases). The CDR3 contains 12 residues. CDR1 and CDR2 from the germline V gene are MDHEN and SYDVKM. Trimming cost V 10 bases and J 0 bases, with 10 bases left between them. This CDR3 is CATLDSSYEQYF. The CDR3 DNA sequence: TGTGCCACCTTAGACAGCTCCTACGAGCAGTACTTC.

This chain links TRBV3-1 (or the pseudogene TRBV3-2) with TRBJ2-7, with a tentative D call TRBD1 (6 bases). The V gene's germline CDR1 is LGHDT and CDR2 YNNKEL (reference sequence). V was clipped by 1 base and J by 5 bases, with 15 bases between them. This CDR3 comprises 15 residues. The CDR3 DNA is TGTGCCAGCAGCCAAGGGGGCACAGGGTTCGACGAGCAGTACTTC. This translates into CASSQGGTGFDEQYF.

The chain has TRBV28 and TRBJ2-7; a weak D match, TRBD1 (5 bases). CDR1 and CDR2 (germline): MDHEN, SYDVKM. The V and J ends lost 4 bases and 4 bases respectively, with 20 bases between them. The length of the CDR3 is 16 residues. Here the CDR3 DNA reads TGTGCCAGCAGTTCCCACCGACAGCCCCTGTCTTACGAGCAGTACTTC. Translated, it gives CASSSHRQPLSYEQYF.

The chain recombines TRBV2 with TRBJ1-5; tentative D call: TRBD1 (6 bases). Germline V gene sequence: CDR1 SNHLY, CDR2 FYNNEI. Trimming took 0 bases from V and 1 from J, leaving 7 bases between them. The CDR3 covers 15 residues. CDR3 nucleotides: TGTGCCAGCAGTGAAGCTCAGGGGAGCAATCAGCCCCAGCATTTT. Amino acid sequence: CASSEAQGSNQPQHF.

This chain uses TRBV20-1 with TRBJ2-7; perhaps TRBD2 as D (5 bases). Trimming pared 3 bases from V and 7 bases from J, leaving 19 bases between. Looked up from germline, CDR1 is DFQATT and CDR2 is SNEGSKA (reference sequence). The CDR3 sequence is 14 residues long. The CDR3 DNA reads TGCAGTGCTAGTTGGGCTAGCCCTGTGGGGGAGCAGTACTTC. Encoded protein: CSASWASPVGEQYF.

V usage is TRBV14 and J usage is TRBJ2-1; possible D gene TRBD2, 6 bases. In germline, CDR1 is SGHDN, CDR2 FVKESK. Trimming stripped 2 bases from V and 4 bases from J, with 12 bases between. The CDR3 totals 15 residues. The CDR3 coding sequence is TGTGCCAGCAGCCAAAGTGGAGGGAGGTACAATGAGCAGTTCTTC. Residues: CASSQSGGRYNEQFF. The entire variable domain, with the rest obtained from reference TRBV14 and TRBJ2-1, is as follows: EAGVTQFPSHSVIEKGQTVTLRCDPISGHDNLYWYRRVMGKEIKFLLHFVKESKQDESGMPNNRFLAERTGGTYSTLKVQPAELEDSGVYFCASSQSGGRYNEQFFGPGTRLTVL.

This clone was recorded only once. V is TRBV18 and J is TRBJ2-7; D possibly corresponds to TRBD1 (6 bases). V lost 6 bases and J lost 10, with 22 bases in between. CDR1 and CDR2 (germline): KGHSH, LQKENI. There are 14 residues in the CDR3. The CDR3 reads CASSSPGVQGSQYF. In nucleotides, the CDR3 is TGTGCCAGCTCCTCACCCGGCGTACAGGGCTCTCAGTACTTC.

The CDR3, as DNA: TGTGCCAGCTCACCTCTCGCAGGGGGGAGTGAAAAACTGTTTTTT. Translated: CASSPLAGGSEKLFF. The rearrangement joins TRBV18 to TRBJ1-4; 7 bases are shared with TRBD1. Germline V gene lookup returns CDR1 KGHSH and CDR2 LQKENI. Trimming cost V 3 bases and J 7 bases; bases outside gene matches: 8. The CDR3 spans 15 residues. Full variable domain (outside the CDR3, taken from reference TRBV18 and TRBJ1-4): NAGVMQNPRHLVRRRGQEARLRCSPMKGHSHVYWYRQLPEEGLKFMVYLQKENIIDESGMPKERFSAEFPKEGPSILRIQQVVRGDSAAYFCASSPLAGGSEKLFFGSGTQLSVL.

This clone is a singleton in its sample. The rearrangement joins TRBV30 to TRBJ1-1; 8 bases map to TRBD1. V trimming: 4 bases; J trimming: 4 bases; junction bases outside the gene matches: 5. Germline CDR1 reads GTSNPN; CDR2 reads SVGIG (reference sequence). This CDR3 region has 13 residues. This CDR3 is CAWTLTGGTEAFF. CDR3 in DNA: TGTGCCTGGACCCTTACAGGGGGCACTGAAGCTTTCTTT.

The chain uses TRBV24-1 and TRBJ1-2; 11 positions match TRBD1. This CDR3 is 15 amino acids long. V shed 3 bases and J 7 bases; nucleotides not matched to a gene: 6. Germline CDR1 is KGHDR and CDR2 is SFDVKD. DNA for the CDR3: TGTGCCACCAGTGATCCGGGACAGGGGGTTCTTGGCTACACCTTC. Translating it yields CATSDPGQGVLGYTF.

The chain combines TRBV5-1 with TRBJ2-7, with D possibly TRBD2 on 6 matching bases. This CDR3 has 16 amino acids. The ends were cut back, 4 bases at V and 6 bases at J, with 23 bases in the middle. In germline, CDR1 is SGHRS, CDR2 YFSETQ. In DNA, the CDR3 is TGCGCCAGCAGCCAGAGCGCGGGGCAAAGTATTGCCGAGCAGTACTTC. As protein: CASSQSAGQSIAEQYF. The full variable domain, rest sourced from reference TRBV5-1 and TRBJ2-7, is KAGVTQTPRYLIKTRGQQVTLSCSPISGHRSVSWYQQTPGQGLQFLFEYFSETQRNKGNFPGRFSGRQFSNSRSEMNVSTLELGDSALYLCASSQSAGQSIAEQYFGPGTRLTVT.

The chain joins TRBV3-1 (or the pseudogene TRBV3-2) to TRBJ2-1; D gene unclear. V lost 2 bases and J 4 bases, leaving 6 bases between the germline ends. This CDR3 is 13 amino acids long. Germline V lookup: CDR1 LGHDT, CDR2 YNNKEL (reference sequence). Written as DNA, the CDR3 is TGTGCCAGCAGCCAAACAGATTACAATGAGCAGTTCTTC. Translation gives CASSQTDYNEQFF.

In its sample, this clone was seen a few times. The chain carries TRBV4-1 and TRBJ2-2; 7 bases are shared with TRBD1. The CDR3 loop spans 15 amino acids. The germline CDR1 and CDR2 sequences are MGHRA and YSYEKL. The V segment lost 3 bases and the J segment 5 bases; nucleotides outside the gene matches: 6. The CDR3 reads CASSQWDRTTGELFF. The CDR3 DNA follows: TGCGCCAGCAGCCAGTGGGACAGAACGACCGGGGAGCTGTTTTTT.